Listed here are 30 T cell receptor beta chains from one sample, sequenced in a study of cytomegalovirus exposure and HLA in healthy donors. PCR primers comprised 60 Vbeta and 13 Jbeta primers. Method: immunoSEQ multiplex PCR; TCRdb's copy keeps in-frame clones and lacks some. The sample consists of about 250,000 clones, around 80% of them appearing once. The material sequenced was PBMCs. The receptor source for this set is a girl aged 2 to 9 in good health and CMV-seronegative.

The chain couples TRBV4-2 to TRBJ1-2; 7 bases map to TRBD1. CDR3 length: 19 residues. J lost 0 bases, V lost 4 bases, and 17 bases had no gene match. Per germline, CDR1 LGHNA and CDR2 YNFKEQ. The CDR3 loop reads CASSRVGPIPGQSNYGYTF. For the CDR3, the DNA is TGTGCCAGCAGCCGAGTGGGCCCGATCCCGGGACAGTCTAACTATGGCTACACCTTC.

This clone was seen just once. DNA for the CDR3: TGTGCCAGCAGCTTAGCGTTCGGGACAGGCAAGCCTGAAGCTTTCTTT. This sequence encodes CASSLAFGTGKPEAFF. This chain joins TRBV7-8 and TRBJ1-1; TRBD1 aligns across 8 bases. Unmatched junction bases numbered 9, after V lost 0 bases and J lost 6 bases. There are 16 residues in the CDR3. The germline gives CDR1 SGHVS, CDR2 FQNEAQ.

The J gene is TRBJ1-5, the V gene TRBV2; D is unresolved. CDR3 length equals 14 residues. Germline lookup yields CDR1 SNHLY and CDR2 FYNNEI. The germline V and J ends were trimmed by 6 bases and 2 bases, with 11 bases remaining between them. The CDR3 nucleotides are TGTGCCAGCAGCGCCGACGGGGGCAATCAGCCCCAGCATTTT. Protein product: CASSADGGNQPQHF.

The rearrangement links TRBV27 to TRBJ1-2; D is unclear. Trimming pared 1 base from V and 4 bases from J, leaving 16 bases between. Germline V gene lookup returns CDR1 MNHEY and CDR2 SMNVEV (reference sequence). The length of the CDR3 is 16 residues. The CDR3 sequence: CASSLWFDKGGYGYTF. Here the CDR3 DNA reads TGTGCCAGCAGTTTATGGTTCGACAAGGGAGGCTATGGCTACACCTTC.

A remark on this clone: This sample also contains other DNA sequences that code for the same CDR3. The rearrangement links TRBV4-1 to TRBJ2-3; 12 bases are shared with TRBD2. The CDR3 has 16 amino acids. Germline assignment: CDR1 MGHRA and CDR2 YSYEKL. V shed 1 base, J shed 1 base, and the junction held 0 bases outside the gene matches. This chain's CDR3 is CASSQGLAGGTDTQYF. As DNA, the CDR3 is TGCGCCAGCAGCCAAGGACTAGCGGGGGGCACAGATACGCAGTATTTT.

This chain links TRBV2 with TRBJ1-1, with TRBD1 as a possible D gene (5 bases). Trimming left V 6 bases short and J 0 bases short, with 11 bases between. The CDR3 consists of 14 residues. The germline V gene has CDR1 SNHLY and CDR2 FYNNEI. The CDR3 here is CASSGGAMNTEAFF. CDR3 DNA: TGTGCCAGCAGCGGAGGGGCTATGAACACTGAAGCTTTCTTT.

Only a few counts were recorded for this clone. This rearrangement joins TRBV7-9 to TRBJ1-4; 8 bases are shared with TRBD1. The CDR3 sequence is 15 residues long. Looked up from germline, CDR1 is SEHNR and CDR2 is FQNEAQ (reference sequence). J was trimmed by 4 bases and V by 4 bases; bases with no gene match: 5. CDR3 amino acids: CASSSGQGFNEKLFF. DNA of the CDR3: TGTGCCAGCAGCTCAGGACAGGGTTTTAATGAAAAACTGTTTTTT.

Details on this clone: Other DNA sequences in the sample encode the same CDR3. The CDR3 sequence: CASSPDRGNTEAFF. The CDR3 region has the DNA TGTGCCAGCAGCCCGGACAGGGGAAATACTGAAGCTTTCTTT. The gene calls are TRBV11-2 and TRBJ1-1; 9 bases fit TRBD1. The junction had 6 bases not matched to a gene; V was cut back by 5 bases and J by 5 bases. From germline, CDR1 is SGHAT and CDR2 FQNNGV. This CDR3 comprises 14 residues.

V and J are TRBV5-6 and TRBJ2-7, with D perhaps TRBD1 (5 bases). The CDR3 is 12 residues long. V dropped 3 bases and J dropped 3 bases, with 7 bases sitting between them. From germline, CDR1 is SGHDT and CDR2 YYEEEE. CDR3 coding DNA: TGTGCCAGCAGCTCAGACAGCTACGAGCAGTACTTC. Its protein is CASSSDSYEQYF.

This chain links TRBV29-1 with TRBJ1-1; perhaps TRBD1 as D (5 bases). Germline CDR1 is SQVTM and CDR2 is ANQGSEA. The length of the CDR3 is 13 residues. The V and J ends lost 0 bases and 4 bases respectively, with 9 bases between them. CDR3 sequence: CSVEESGGTEAFF. The CDR3 DNA follows: TGCAGCGTTGAAGAGTCCGGGGGCACTGAAGCTTTCTTT.

The V and J genes are TRBV18 and TRBJ2-7; 9 bases map to TRBD2. CDR1 and CDR2 (germline): KGHSH, LQKENI. Trimming removed 3 bases from V and 5 bases from J; junction bases left unmatched: 8. The CDR3 consists of 15 residues. This CDR3 reads CASSPNSGSTNEQYF. The CDR3 DNA follows: TGTGCCAGCTCACCCAATAGCGGGAGTACGAACGAGCAGTACTTC.

V usage is TRBV28 and J usage is TRBJ1-2, with D unresolved. The CDR3 spans 13 residues. Trimming cost V 3 bases and J 4 bases, with 9 bases left between them. Germline V CDR1 and CDR2: MDHEN, SYDVKM. CDR3 sequence: CASSFRVVYGYTF. DNA for the CDR3: TGTGCCAGCAGTTTCCGGGTTGTCTATGGCTACACCTTC.

The V and J genes are TRBV6-5 and TRBJ2-7; D call uncertain. Germline CDR1 MNHEY, CDR2 SVGAGI. The CDR3 length is 13 residues. V lost 0 bases and J 4 bases, leaving 7 bases between the germline ends. The CDR3 DNA sequence: TGTGCCAGCAGTTACTCTATCACTTACGAGCAGTACTTC. It translates to CASSYSITYEQYF.

The chain recombines TRBV7-9 with TRBJ2-5; no definite D call. The germline V gene encodes CDR1 SEHNR and CDR2 FQNEAQ (reference sequence). The CDR3 consists of 12 residues. Trimming cost V 4 bases and J 0 bases, with 3 bases left between them. For the CDR3, the DNA is TGTGCCAGCAGCTCGTACCAAGAGACCCAGTACTTC. Translated: CASSSYQETQYF.

The chain has TRBV7-2 and TRBJ2-1, with 15 bases aligning to TRBD2. With V trimmed by 5 bases and J by 12 bases, 5 bases remained unmatched. This CDR3 has 14 residues. The V gene's germline CDR1 is SGHTA and CDR2 FQGNSA. The CDR3 DNA is TGTGCCAGCAGCCCGCGGACTAGCGGGGGGGTGCAGTTCTTC. This sequence encodes CASSPRTSGGVQFF.

CDR3 residues: CASSWDRVAEQFF. Here the CDR3 DNA reads TGTGCCAGCAGTTGGGACAGGGTGGCTGAGCAGTTCTTC. This sequence joins TRBV6-1 and TRBJ2-1; 9 bases map to TRBD1. The V gene end was trimmed by 5 bases and the J gene end by 9 bases; junction bases not matched to a gene: 5. CDR1 is MNHNS, CDR2 SASEGT, per germline. This CDR3 is built from 13 residues.

The rearrangement links TRBV18 to TRBJ1-2; possible D gene TRBD1, 6 bases. CDR1 is KGHSH, CDR2 LQKENI, per germline. CDR3 length equals 15 residues. Trimming removed 2 bases at V and 4 bases at J, with 14 bases between. The CDR3 sequence: CASSPRTVPTYGYTF. The CDR3 nucleotides read TGTGCCAGCTCACCAAGGACAGTACCAACCTATGGCTACACCTTC.

J is TRBJ2-7 and V is TRBV11-1; D call uncertain. Trimming shortened V by 0 bases and J by 2 bases, and 14 bases separated the two germline ends. CDR1 and CDR2 (germline): SGHAT, FQDESV (reference sequence). The CDR3 has 16 amino acids. In DNA form, the CDR3 reads TGTGCCAGCAGCTTAGCGGAGCATAACGGAGCCTACGAGCAGTACTTC. It codes for CASSLAEHNGAYEQYF.

This chain connects TRBV6-1 to TRBJ2-5; TRBD2 matches at 7 bases. The CDR3 runs to 14 residues. V shed 1 base and J 1 base; nucleotides not matched to a gene: 0. CDR1 is MNHNS, CDR2 SASEGT, per germline. CDR3 in amino acids: CASSEGGGQETQYF. The CDR3 coding sequence is TGTGCCAGCAGTGAAGGCGGGGGCCAAGAGACCCAGTACTTC.

This chain uses TRBV7-3 with TRBJ2-1, with D uncertain. The ends were cut back, 3 bases at V and 7 bases at J, with 10 bases in the middle. The germline CDR1 and CDR2 sequences are SGHTA and FQGTGA. The CDR3 has 13 residues. The CDR3 sequence is CASSFSVVNEQFF. The CDR3 DNA reads as TGTGCCAGCAGCTTCTCGGTTGTAAATGAGCAGTTCTTC.

V is TRBV6-5 and J is TRBJ2-1, with D possibly TRBD1 on 6 matching bases. Germline V lookup: CDR1 MNHEY, CDR2 SVGAGI. CDR3 size: 14 residues. V was pared by 8 bases and J by 5 bases, with 16 bases between. The CDR3 spells CASGPRGLNNEQFF. DNA for the CDR3: TGTGCCAGCGGTCCCAGGGGTCTGAACAATGAGCAGTTCTTC.

The chain recombines TRBV19 with TRBJ1-1, with D tentatively TRBD1 (5 bases). The CDR3 length is 13 residues. The V end was cut by 0 bases, the J end by 3 bases, with 5 bases between. Germline V CDR1 and CDR2: LNHDA, SQIVND (reference sequence). The CDR3 DNA reads TGTGCCAGTAGTATAGACAGGGACACTGAAGCTTTCTTT. Protein: CASSIDRDTEAFF. Supplemented by reference TRBV19 and TRBJ1-1, the full variable domain reads DGGITQSPKYLFRKEGQNVTLSCEQNLNHDAMYWYRQDPGQGLRLIYYSQIVNDFQKGDIAEGYSVSREKKESFPLTVTSAQKNPTAFYLCASSIDRDTEAFFGQGTRLTVV.

This chain links TRBV5-1 with TRBJ2-2; tentatively, D is TRBD2 (6 bases). The germline gives CDR1 SGHRS, CDR2 YFSETQ. The CDR3 extends over 14 amino acids. Trimming removed 4 bases from V and 6 bases from J, with 13 bases in between. The CDR3 nucleotides are TGCGCCAGCAGCGTATCTAGCGCCCCCGGGGAGCTGTTTTTT. Translation: CASSVSSAPGELFF.

The sample holds one count of this clone. The chain has TRBV7-8 and TRBJ2-1; TRBD2 matches 7 bases. This CDR3 spans 15 amino acids. CDR1 is SGHVS and CDR2 is FQNEAQ in the germline V gene. J was trimmed by 4 bases and V by 5 bases; bases with no gene match: 8. For the CDR3, the DNA is TGTGCCAGCAGCCCTCGCGGGGGAATGTACAATGAGCAGTTCTTC. Residues: CASSPRGGMYNEQFF.

The chain carries TRBV5-1 and TRBJ2-5, with D perhaps matching TRBD2 (6 bases). The J call is in doubt because the DNA end fits TRBJ2-7 better. CDR1 and CDR2 (germline): SGHRS, YFSETQ. The CDR3 is made up of 16 amino acids. The CDR3 loop is CASSFLAGYYDYEQYF. For the CDR3, the DNA is TGCGCCAGCAGCTTTCTGGCGGGGTACTACGACTACGAGCAGTACTTC.

This rearrangement joins TRBV9 to TRBJ2-5, with D possibly being TRBD2 (5 bases). The V and J ends lost 6 bases and 5 bases respectively, with 5 bases between them. Germline V gene data show CDR1 as SGDLS and CDR2 as YYNGEE. The CDR3 extends over 10 amino acids. This chain's CDR3 is CASKRETQYF. In nucleotides, the CDR3 is TGTGCCAGCAAGCGGGAGACCCAGTACTTC.

The gene calls are TRBV15 and TRBJ1-1, with a possible D match to TRBD1 (5 bases). The V and J ends lost 6 bases and 6 bases respectively, with 11 bases between them. The CDR3 spans 12 residues. Germline lookup yields CDR1 LNHNV and CDR2 YYDKDF (reference sequence). The CDR3: CATSYSGSEAFF. In DNA, the CDR3 is TGTGCCACCAGTTATTCAGGGTCTGAAGCTTTCTTT.

The chain uses TRBV6-5 and TRBJ2-5; perhaps TRBD2 as D (6 bases). This CDR3 comprises 16 residues. Germline values: CDR1 MNHEY, CDR2 SVGAGI. The V and J ends lost 0 bases and 3 bases respectively, with 14 bases between them. CDR3 in DNA: TGTGCCAGCAGTTACTCGTTCCTAGCGTCAAAAGAGACCCAGTACTTC. Protein sequence: CASSYSFLASKETQYF.

V usage is TRBV28 and J usage is TRBJ2-5; a weak D match, TRBD1 (5 bases). Germline V gene lookup returns CDR1 MDHEN and CDR2 SYDVKM. This CDR3 has 14 residues. Trimming removed 3 bases from V and 5 bases from J, with 13 bases in between. The CDR3 region is CASSLQGNSETQYF. The CDR3 region has the DNA TGTGCCAGCAGTTTGCAGGGTAATTCGGAGACCCAGTACTTC.

The chain combines TRBV9 with TRBJ2-5, with 8 bases aligning to TRBD2. The CDR3 covers 15 residues. CDR1 and CDR2 (germline): SGDLS, YYNGEE. V trimming: 0 bases; J trimming: 2 bases; junction bases outside the gene matches: 3. Here the CDR3 DNA reads TGTGCCAGCAGCGTAGAGGGGACTAGACAAGAGACCCAGTACTTC. Its translation: CASSVEGTRQETQYF.